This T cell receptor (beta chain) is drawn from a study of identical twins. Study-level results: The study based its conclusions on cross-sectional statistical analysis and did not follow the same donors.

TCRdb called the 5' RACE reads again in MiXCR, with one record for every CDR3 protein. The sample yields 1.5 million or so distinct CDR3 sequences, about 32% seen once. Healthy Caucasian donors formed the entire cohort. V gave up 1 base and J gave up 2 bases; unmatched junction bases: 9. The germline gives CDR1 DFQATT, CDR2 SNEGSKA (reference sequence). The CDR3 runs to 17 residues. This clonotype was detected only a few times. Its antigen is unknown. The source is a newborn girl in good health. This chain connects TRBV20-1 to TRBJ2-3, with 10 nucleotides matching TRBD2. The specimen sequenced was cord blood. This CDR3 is CSARVASGGFITDTQYF. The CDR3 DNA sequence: TGCAGTGCTAGAGTGGCTAGCGGGGGTTTCATCACAGATACGCAGTATTTT.